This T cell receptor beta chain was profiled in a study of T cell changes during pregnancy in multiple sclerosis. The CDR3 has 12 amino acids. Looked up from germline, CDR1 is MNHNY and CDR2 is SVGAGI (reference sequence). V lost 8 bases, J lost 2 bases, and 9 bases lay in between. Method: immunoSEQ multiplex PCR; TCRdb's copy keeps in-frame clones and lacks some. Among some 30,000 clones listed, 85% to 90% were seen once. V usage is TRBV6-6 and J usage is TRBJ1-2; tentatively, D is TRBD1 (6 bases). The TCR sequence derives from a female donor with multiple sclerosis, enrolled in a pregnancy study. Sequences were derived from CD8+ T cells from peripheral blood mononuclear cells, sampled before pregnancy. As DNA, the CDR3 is TGTGCCAGCCACACAGGGAACTATGGCTACACCTTC. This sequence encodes CASHTGNYGYTF.